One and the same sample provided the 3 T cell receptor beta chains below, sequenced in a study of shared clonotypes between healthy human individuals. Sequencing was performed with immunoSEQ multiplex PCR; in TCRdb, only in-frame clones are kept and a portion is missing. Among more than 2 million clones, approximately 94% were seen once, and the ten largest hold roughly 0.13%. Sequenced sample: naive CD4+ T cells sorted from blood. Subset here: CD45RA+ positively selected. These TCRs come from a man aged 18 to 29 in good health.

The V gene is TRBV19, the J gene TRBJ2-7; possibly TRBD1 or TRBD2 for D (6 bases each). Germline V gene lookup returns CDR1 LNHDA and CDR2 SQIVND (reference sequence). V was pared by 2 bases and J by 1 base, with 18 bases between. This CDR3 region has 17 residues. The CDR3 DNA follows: TGTGCCAGTAGTATAAGGCGTGGGGGGCGAGTATCCTACGAGCAGTACTTC. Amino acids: CASSIRRGGRVSYEQYF.

The CDR3 bases are TGTGCCAGCAGTGAAACTAGCGGGGGGGAGCAGTTCTTC. Translation: CASSETSGGEQFF. The rearrangement joins TRBV2 to TRBJ2-1; 12 bases match TRBD2. Losses at the gene ends were 2 bases for V and 10 bases for J; bases not matched to a gene: 0. There are 13 residues in the CDR3. Germline assignment: CDR1 SNHLY and CDR2 FYNNEI.

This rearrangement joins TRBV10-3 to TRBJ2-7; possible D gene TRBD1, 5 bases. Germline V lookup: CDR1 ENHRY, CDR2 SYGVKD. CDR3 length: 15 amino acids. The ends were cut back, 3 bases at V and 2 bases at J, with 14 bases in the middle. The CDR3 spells CAISDNSKGTYEQYF. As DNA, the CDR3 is TGTGCCATCAGTGATAACAGTAAGGGGACCTACGAGCAGTACTTC.